This T cell receptor (beta chain) was sequenced in a study of glioma-infiltrating T cells after dendritic cell vaccination. Sequenced by immunoSEQ multiplex PCR; TCRdb stores in-frame clones only, minus some. This table holds tens of thousands of clones, over 75% found once. Germline CDR1 reads SEHNR; CDR2 reads FQNEAQ (reference sequence). Deletions cut 4 bases from V and 6 bases from J, with 16 bases between. The CDR3 has 16 residues. The table lists this clone with a count of one. Material: blood, obtained before dendritic cell vaccination. The chain combines TRBV7-9 with TRBJ1-6; weak D call: TRBD1 (6 bases). This sequence originates from a human donor with glioblastoma. The CDR3 DNA follows: TGTGCCAGCAGCTCTCCCAGGGGTGAAATTAATTCACCCCTCCACTTT. It codes for CASSSPRGEINSPLHF.